Following are 9 T cell receptor beta chains from one sample sequenced in a study of blood T cell repertoires in COVID-19 (dated by TCRdb to about 2020). Preparation of the library involved the immunoSEQ multiplex PCR assay. This is the immuneACCESS table as TCRdb keeps it, with only in-frame sequences that have V and J called. A part of the clones is gone; compared with another copy, unresolved V genes explain less than half, and the rest is unexplained. The sample contains about 160,000 clones, around 82% of them found a single time. The ten largest clones capture approximately 10% of the sample. Sequencing was done on a sample of peripheral blood. The source is a man between 60 and 75 years old with active or convalescent COVID-19.

The gene calls are TRBV19 and TRBJ1-1; D is unresolved. This CDR3 is built from 12 residues. V was cut by 8 bases and J by 1 base, with 8 bases left in between. Germline V lookup: CDR1 LNHDA, CDR2 SQIVND (reference sequence). The chain's CDR3 is CASAYSNTEAFF. The CDR3 region has the DNA TGTGCCAGTGCCTATTCGAACACTGAAGCTTTCTTT.

The chain carries TRBV7-2 and TRBJ2-7; 13 bases are shared with TRBD2. Germline CDR1 SGHTA, CDR2 FQGNSA. This CDR3 spans 18 amino acids. V lost 5 bases and J lost 2; bases outside the gene matches: 12. CDR3 DNA: TGTGCCAGCAGCCACGGGGGACTAGCGGGGCCATCCCCCTACGAGCAGTACTTC. Protein product: CASSHGGLAGPSPYEQYF.

This chain links TRBV16 with TRBJ2-7; 8 bases match TRBD2. V lost 0 bases and J lost 4; bases outside the gene matches: 2. The germline CDR1 and CDR2 sequences are KGHSY and FQNENV. This CDR3 spans 14 amino acids. The CDR3 DNA follows: TGTGCCAGCAGCCAATCCAGCGGGGGATACGAGCAGTACTTC. Translating gives CASSQSSGGYEQYF.

V usage is TRBV27 and J usage is TRBJ2-1; 12 positions agree with TRBD2. With 4 bases clipped from V and 9 bases from J, the junction kept 10 bases outside the gene matches. CDR3 size: 16 residues. Looked up from germline, CDR1 is MNHEY and CDR2 is SMNVEV (reference sequence). The CDR3 loop is CASSSALAGGLVEQFF. CDR3 bases: TGTGCCAGCAGTTCCGCCCTAGCGGGGGGGCTTGTTGAGCAGTTCTTC.

This chain connects TRBV7-9 to TRBJ2-7, with 9 positions matching TRBD2. Germline V CDR1 and CDR2: SEHNR, FQNEAQ (reference sequence). This CDR3 contains 16 residues. Losses at the gene ends were 5 bases for V and 2 bases for J; bases not matched to a gene: 10. The CDR3: CASSPNSGGTTYEQYF. CDR3 DNA sequence: TGTGCCAGCAGCCCTAACAGCGGGGGGACGACCTACGAGCAGTACTTC.

In the case of this clone: At one of its ends the junction is not consistent with the germline gene, which may arise from a read error. This chain joins TRBV7-7 and TRBJ1-2, with D perhaps TRBD1 (6 bases). Germline assignment: CDR1 SSHAT and CDR2 FNYEAQ (reference sequence). The CDR3 runs to 16 residues. DNA for the CDR3: TGTGCTAGCAGCCGCCCTCCGGGACACCCTTGGCATGGCTACACCTTC. Translating gives CASSRPPGHPWHGYTF.

This clone was picked up one time. Other DNA sequences within the sample encode an identical CDR3. This chain connects TRBV7-9 to TRBJ2-5; D may be TRBD2 (6 bases). Germline CDR1 reads SEHNR; CDR2 reads FQNEAQ (reference sequence). V was pared by 0 bases and J by 5 bases, with 7 bases between. This CDR3 comprises 13 residues. The CDR3 DNA is TGTGCCAGCAGCTTAGCGGGAGGTGAGACCCAGTACTTC. This encodes CASSLAGGETQYF.

The chain joins TRBV5-1 to TRBJ2-7, with 8 bases aligning to TRBD1. CDR3 length equals 15 residues. The V gene's germline CDR1 is SGHRS and CDR2 YFSETQ. With 0 bases clipped from V and 6 bases from J, the junction kept 8 bases outside the gene matches. The CDR3 nucleotides read TGCGCCAGCAGCTTGGCCGGTGACAGGGGTGCCGAGCAGTACTTC. Translation: CASSLAGDRGAEQYF.

This clone was seen a handful of times. V usage is TRBV12-3 or TRBV12-4 and J usage is TRBJ2-7, with D tentatively TRBD1 (6 bases). The CDR3 length is 13 residues. V lost 3 bases, J lost 6 bases, and 12 bases lay in between. The CDR3 DNA is TGTGCCAGCAGTTTTCTGGGGGCGGGCGAGCAGTACTTC. Protein product: CASSFLGAGEQYF.